This T cell receptor (beta chain) was recovered during a study of blood T cell repertoires in COVID-19. Overall study: Samples representing acute and convalescent COVID-19 were sourced from the United States, Italy and Spain. T cells, B-cell-depleted T cells, or PBMCs provided the cDNA or gDNA that served as material.

As handled by the study authors: Cell counts per sample came from amplifying reference gene primers. Clones were read by immunoSEQ multiplex PCR, and TCRdb kept only the in-frame ones, dropping some. That table gives V, J and clone size, and the DNA gave D and trimming. The sample holds a few hundred thousand clones, around 83% seen once. The CDR3 sequence is 14 residues long. Germline V CDR1 and CDR2: LNHDA, SQIVND (reference sequence). The sample holds a few counts of this clone. An end of the junction differs from the germline gene, which may be a read error. The sequenced material came from peripheral blood. This TCR was sampled from a man younger than 45 who had recovered from COVID-19. V and J are TRBV19 and TRBJ2-1; D perhaps matches TRBD2 (6 bases). For the CDR3, the DNA is TGTGCAAGTAGCGGAAGGAGCTCCTACAATGAGCAGTTCTTC. It is translated as CASSGRSSYNEQFF.